This is a list of T cell receptor beta chains from one sample in a study of T cell responses to AZD1222 COVID-19 vaccine. Sequencing used immunoSEQ multiplex PCR; TCRdb keeps in-frame clones, though not all of them. The table has about 190,000 clones, about 87% seen once. The material sequenced was peripheral blood, taken on day 0 of MenACWY control vaccination. These TCRs come from an adult in good health. Both conserved end residues are part of each CDR3.

V | CDR3
TRBV29-1 | CSVPAGFNGELFF
TRBV7-2 | CASSLAGQSYGYTF
TRBV28 | CASSPSTANQPQHF
TRBV7-2 | CASSFKRTGGAAEAFF
TRBV5-8 | CASSPTDLLGTYEQYF
TRBV6-5 | CASSYGGAGYEQYF
TRBV30 | CAWTGGAYGYTF
TRBV7-9 | CASTVGAGSYNEQFF
TRBV4-2 | CASSPSQRELDEQYF
TRBV19 | CASSILGVTGSNQPQHF
TRBV11-1 | CAARSGANTEAFF
TRBV25-1 | CASSEGWDTGELFF
TRBV30 | CASGARSSYNEQFF
TRBV6-5 | CASSYSRRGLQETQYF
TRBV3-1/TRBV3-2 | CASSQSGNEQYF
TRBV5-6 | CASSLGTSGYEQYF
TRBV4-3 | CASSQDLGGGIAKNIQYF
TRBV7-3 | CASAGAGNTEAFF
TRBV3-1/TRBV3-2 | CASSRLEETQYF
TRBV9 | CASSSGSHEQYF
TRBV7-9 | CASSTGHFNYGYTF
TRBV7-9 | CASGSGYNEQFF
TRBV9 | CASSVDRPSGSDEQFF
TRBV7-6 | CASSLAQGVNSPLHF
TRBV6-5 | CASRRDRGNTEAFF